The next 11 T cell receptor beta chains were all read from a single sample in a study of resident and recirculating memory T cells in vitiligo. Data came from immunoSEQ multiplex PCR; TCRdb stores just in-frame clones and leaves some out. The sample yields about 76,000 clones, around 90% seen once. The sequenced material came from blood. These receptors were taken from a male donor with vitiligo.

V gene TRBV6-6 combines with J gene TRBJ2-7; no clear D. V was clipped by 5 bases and J by 5 bases, with 10 bases between them. This CDR3 comprises 12 residues. Looked up from germline, CDR1 is MNHNY and CDR2 is SVGAGI (reference sequence). As DNA, the CDR3 is TGTGCCAGCAGTCTGAGCCCCAACGAGCAGTACTTC. It is translated as CASSLSPNEQYF.

The J gene is TRBJ2-3, the V gene TRBV10-3; D gene ambiguous. This CDR3 comprises 16 residues. Germline V lookup: CDR1 ENHRY, CDR2 SYGVKD. V was cut by 0 bases and J by 1 base, with 11 bases left in between. The CDR3 DNA follows: TGTGCCATCAGTGAGTCAGCGAGACTTGGCACAGATACGCAGTATTTT. Translating it yields CAISESARLGTDTQYF.

The chain links TRBV19 to TRBJ2-7; D is possibly TRBD1 (7 bases). V was shortened by 3 bases and J by 3 bases, with 15 bases between the two germline ends. Germline CDR1 is LNHDA and CDR2 is SQIVND (reference sequence). This CDR3 comprises 15 residues. The DNA for the CDR3 is TGTGCCAGTAGTATTTCAGGGGGGACTGGCTACGAGCAGTACTTC. Residues: CASSISGGTGYEQYF. The entire variable domain, with the rest obtained from reference TRBV19 and TRBJ2-7, is as follows: DGGITQSPKYLFRKEGQNVTLSCEQNLNHDAMYWYRQDPGQGLRLIYYSQIVNDFQKGDIAEGYSVSREKKESFPLTVTSAQKNPTAFYLCASSISGGTGYEQYFGPGTRLTVT.

The chain employs TRBV27 and TRBJ1-3, with no clear D. V dropped 10 bases and J dropped 0 bases, with 4 bases sitting between them. The length of the CDR3 is 11 residues. The V gene's germline CDR1 is MNHEY and CDR2 SMNVEV (reference sequence). The CDR3 sequence is CATLSGNTIYF. The CDR3, as DNA: TGTGCCACCCTCTCTGGAAACACCATATATTTT.

This chain connects TRBV6-6 to TRBJ2-6; D not resolved. The CDR3 sequence is 15 residues long. V gave up 4 bases and J gave up 3 bases, with 10 bases separating them. Looked up from germline, CDR1 is MNHNY and CDR2 is SVGAGI (reference sequence). The CDR3 DNA follows: TGTGCCAGCAGTTCCACGCGAGGTGGGGCCAACGTCCTGACTTTC. The encoded protein is CASSSTRGGANVLTF.

The chain joins TRBV28 to TRBJ2-7; TRBD1 matches 8 bases. Germline CDR1 reads MDHEN; CDR2 reads SYDVKM. V lost 0 bases and J lost 3; bases outside the gene matches: 1. There are 14 residues in the CDR3. Here the CDR3 DNA reads TGTGCCAGCAGTTTATGGACAGGGGTCTACGAGCAGTACTTC. Translation: CASSLWTGVYEQYF.

The V gene is TRBV5-1, the J gene TRBJ2-2; possibly TRBD1 for D (6 bases). This CDR3 contains 16 residues. The germline V gene encodes CDR1 SGHRS and CDR2 YFSETQ. The ends were cut back, 2 bases at V and 1 base at J, with 12 bases in the middle. CDR3 in DNA: TGCGCCAGCAGCTTTGCCGGACAGAGGAACACCGGGGAGCTGTTTTTT. Translation: CASSFAGQRNTGELFF.

The CDR3 reads CASSVDRRGDNEQFF. DNA of the CDR3: TGTGCCAGCAGCGTAGATCGTCGGGGGGACAATGAGCAGTTCTTC. The rearrangement links TRBV9 to TRBJ2-1, with 7 positions matching TRBD2. V shed 0 bases and J 5 bases; nucleotides not matched to a gene: 5. Germline CDR1 reads SGDLS; CDR2 reads YYNGEE. CDR3 length equals 15 residues.

V gene TRBV29-1 combines with J gene TRBJ1-1; possible D gene TRBD1, 6 bases. Germline CDR1 SQVTM, CDR2 ANQGSEA. The CDR3 is 12 residues long. The germline V and J ends were trimmed by 7 bases and 7 bases, with 16 bases remaining between them. The CDR3 spells CSEVQGLGEAFF. DNA of the CDR3: TGCAGCGAGGTTCAGGGGCTGGGTGAAGCTTTCTTT.

V usage is TRBV5-1 and J usage is TRBJ2-1; 12 positions agree with TRBD2. The CDR3 loop spans 16 amino acids. With 2 bases clipped from V and 8 bases from J, the junction kept 8 bases outside the gene matches. CDR1 is SGHRS, CDR2 YFSETQ, per germline. CDR3 in amino acids: CASSFSAASGRDEQFF. For the CDR3, the DNA is TGCGCCAGCAGCTTTAGCGCGGCTAGCGGGAGGGATGAGCAGTTCTTC.

The chain employs TRBV9 and TRBJ2-1; 8 bases line up with TRBD2. J was trimmed by 14 bases and V by 4 bases; bases with no gene match: 26. The germline gives CDR1 SGDLS, CDR2 YYNGEE. The length of the CDR3 is 18 residues. CDR3: CASSPRLGMAGGRLEKFF. In DNA form, the CDR3 reads TGTGCCAGCAGCCCTCGGCTGGGGATGGCGGGAGGAAGATTGGAGAAGTTCTTC.